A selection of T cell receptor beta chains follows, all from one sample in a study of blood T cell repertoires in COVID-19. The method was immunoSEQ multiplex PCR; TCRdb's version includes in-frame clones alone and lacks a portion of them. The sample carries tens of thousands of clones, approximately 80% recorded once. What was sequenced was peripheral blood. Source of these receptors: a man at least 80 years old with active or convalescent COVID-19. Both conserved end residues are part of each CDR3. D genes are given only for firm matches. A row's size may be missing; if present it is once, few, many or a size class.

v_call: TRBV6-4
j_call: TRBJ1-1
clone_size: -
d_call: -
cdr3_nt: TGTGCCAGCAAGCCCGAGGACTCCATGAACACTGAAGCTTTCTTT
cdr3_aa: CASKPEDSMNTEAFF

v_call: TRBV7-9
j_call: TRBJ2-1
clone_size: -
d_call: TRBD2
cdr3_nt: TGTGCCAGCAGCTTACGCCCCCGGCGGGAGTCGGGTAATGAGCAGTTCTTC
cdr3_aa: CASSLRPRRESGNEQFF

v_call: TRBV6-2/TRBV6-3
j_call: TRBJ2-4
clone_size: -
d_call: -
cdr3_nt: TGTGCCAGCAGCCACTCCCTATTGTCCAAAAACATTCAGTACTTC
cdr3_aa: CASSHSLLSKNIQYF

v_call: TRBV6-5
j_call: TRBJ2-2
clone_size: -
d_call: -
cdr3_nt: TGTGCCAGCAGAGAGTATTACACCGGGGAGCTGTTTTTT
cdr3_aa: CASREYYTGELFF

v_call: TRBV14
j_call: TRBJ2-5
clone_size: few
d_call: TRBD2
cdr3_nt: TGTGCCAGCAGCCCTCCGGGACTATTTGAGACCCAGTACTTC
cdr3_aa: CASSPPGLFETQYF

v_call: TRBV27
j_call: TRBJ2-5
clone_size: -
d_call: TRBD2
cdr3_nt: TGTGCCAGCAGTTTATCCCCGCGGGGGCAAGAGACCCAGTACTTC
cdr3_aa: CASSLSPRGQETQYF

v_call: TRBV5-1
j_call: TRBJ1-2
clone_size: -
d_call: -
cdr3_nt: TGCGCCAGCAGCTTGGTTCCGGAGTTGGACTACACCTTC
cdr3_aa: CASSLVPELDYTF

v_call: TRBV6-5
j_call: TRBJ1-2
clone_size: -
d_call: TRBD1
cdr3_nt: TGTGCCAGCAGCAAGGACAGGGGCAACTATGGCTACACCTTC
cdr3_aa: CASSKDRGNYGYTF

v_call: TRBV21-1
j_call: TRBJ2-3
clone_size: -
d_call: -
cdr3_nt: TGTGCCAGCAGCAAAGATGGGGCAGGGGGCCGGGATACGCAGTATTTT
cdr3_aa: CASSKDGAGGRDTQYF

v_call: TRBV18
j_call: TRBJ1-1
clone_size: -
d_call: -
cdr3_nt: TGTGCCAGCTCACCCATAGGCCTGAGGGACACTGAAGCTTTCTTT
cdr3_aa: CASSPIGLRDTEAFF

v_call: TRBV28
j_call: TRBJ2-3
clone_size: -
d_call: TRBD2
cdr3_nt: TGTGCCAGCAGTACCCCTGGGCTAGCGGGAGGGAAGGGTTTT
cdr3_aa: CASSTPGLAGGKGF

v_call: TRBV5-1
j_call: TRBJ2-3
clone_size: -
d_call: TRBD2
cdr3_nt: TGCGCCAGCAGCTTAACCGGGACTAGCGGGAGTGGGGATACGCAGTATTTT
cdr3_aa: CASSLTGTSGSGDTQYF

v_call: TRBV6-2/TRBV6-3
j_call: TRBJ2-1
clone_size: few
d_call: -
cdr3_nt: TGTGCCAGCAGTTCCGAGACAGTATACAATGAGCAGTTCTTC
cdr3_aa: CASSSETVYNEQFF

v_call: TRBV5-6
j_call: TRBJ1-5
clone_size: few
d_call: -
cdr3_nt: TGTGCCAGCAGCTTGGGGCTTTCTCAGCCCCAGCATTTT
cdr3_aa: CASSLGLSQPQHF

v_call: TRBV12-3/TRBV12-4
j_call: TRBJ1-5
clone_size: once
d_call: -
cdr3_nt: TGTGCCAGCAGTTCAGAGGGCAATCAGCCCCAGCATTTT
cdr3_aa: CASSSEGNQPQHF

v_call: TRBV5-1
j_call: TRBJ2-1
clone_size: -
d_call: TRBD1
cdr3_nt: TGCGCCAGCAGCTTGGGCCTTCGGGACAGCTCCTACAATGAGCAGTTCTTC
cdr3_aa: CASSLGLRDSSYNEQFF

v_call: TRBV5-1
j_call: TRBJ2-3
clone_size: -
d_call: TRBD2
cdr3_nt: TGCGCCAGCACCTGGACTAGCGGGGGAGGCACAGATACGCAGTATTTT
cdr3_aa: CASTWTSGGGTDTQYF

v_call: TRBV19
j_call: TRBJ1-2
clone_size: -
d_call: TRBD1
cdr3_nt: TGTGCCACCTCCACGATACAGGGGGCCTGGAACTATGGCTACACCTTC
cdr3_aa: CATSTIQGAWNYGYTF

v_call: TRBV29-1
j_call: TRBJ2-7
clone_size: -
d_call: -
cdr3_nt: TGCAGCGTTACAGATAGGGGATTAAGGAACGAGCAGTACTTC
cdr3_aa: CSVTDRGLRNEQYF

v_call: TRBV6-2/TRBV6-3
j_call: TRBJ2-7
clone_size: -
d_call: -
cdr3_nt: TGTGCCAGCAGCACCATCCGGGACATTTTCTACGAGCAGTACTTC
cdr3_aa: CASSTIRDIFYEQYF

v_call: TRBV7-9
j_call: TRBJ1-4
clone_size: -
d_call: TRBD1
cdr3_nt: TGTGCCAGCAGCTCACCGGGACAGGGGGATGAAAAACTGTTTTTT
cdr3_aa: CASSSPGQGDEKLFF

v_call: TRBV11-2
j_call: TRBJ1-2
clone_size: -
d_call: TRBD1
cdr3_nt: TGTGCCAGCAGCTCAGACAGGGGCGGCTACACCTTC
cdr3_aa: CASSSDRGGYTF

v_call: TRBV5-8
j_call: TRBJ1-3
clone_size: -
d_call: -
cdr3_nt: TGTGCCAGCAGCTTGGGCTGGGCCTCTGGAAACACCATATATTTT
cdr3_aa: CASSLGWASGNTIYF

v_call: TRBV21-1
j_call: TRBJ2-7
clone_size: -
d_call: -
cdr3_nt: TGTGCCAGCAGCAACCCCAGGACAGGGGGCAAATACGAGCAGTACTTC
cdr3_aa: CASSNPRTGGKYEQYF

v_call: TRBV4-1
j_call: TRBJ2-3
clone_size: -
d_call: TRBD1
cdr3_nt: TGCGCCAGCAGCCAGCTACCGGGACAGGGGGCGGCTACGCAGTATTTT
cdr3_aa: CASSQLPGQGAATQYF

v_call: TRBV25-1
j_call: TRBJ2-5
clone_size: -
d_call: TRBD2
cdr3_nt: TGTGCCAGCAGTGAAGCGGGGGGCCTCTCCCTCCGAGAGACCCAGTACTTC
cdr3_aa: CASSEAGGLSLRETQYF

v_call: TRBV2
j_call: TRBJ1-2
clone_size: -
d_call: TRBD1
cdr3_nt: TGTGCCAGCGCCCGGGACAGGTTCTTGGGCTACACCTTC
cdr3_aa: CASARDRFLGYTF

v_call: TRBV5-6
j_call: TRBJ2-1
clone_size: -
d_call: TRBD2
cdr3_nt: TGTGCCAGCGGCTCTCGGCTAGCGGGAGGCAATGAGCAGTTCTTC
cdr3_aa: CASGSRLAGGNEQFF

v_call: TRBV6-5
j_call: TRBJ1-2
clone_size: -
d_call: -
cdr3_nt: TGTGCCAGCAGCGGGGGAGCTTTTGGCTACACCTTC
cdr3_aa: CASSGGAFGYTF

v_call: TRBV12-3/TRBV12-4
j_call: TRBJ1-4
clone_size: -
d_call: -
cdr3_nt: TGTGCCAGCAGTAAGACAGAGAATGAAAAACTGTTTTTT
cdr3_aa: CASSKTENEKLFF

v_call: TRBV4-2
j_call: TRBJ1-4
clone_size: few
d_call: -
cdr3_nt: TGTGCCAGCAGCCAAGGGCCCCAGGGACTTAATGAAAAACTGTTTTTT
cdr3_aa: CASSQGPQGLNEKLFF

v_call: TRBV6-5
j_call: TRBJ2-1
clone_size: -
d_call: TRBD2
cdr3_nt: TGTGCCACCCGGACTAGCCAGAGCTCCTACAATGAGCAGTTCTTC
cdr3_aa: CATRTSQSSYNEQFF

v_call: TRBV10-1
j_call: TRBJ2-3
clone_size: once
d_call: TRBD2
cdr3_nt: TGCGCCAGCAGCCCCGGGACTAGTACAGATACGCAGTATTTT
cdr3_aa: CASSPGTSTDTQYF

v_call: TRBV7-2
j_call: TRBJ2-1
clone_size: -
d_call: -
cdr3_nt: TGTGCCAGCACTCTTTCGGGGAGGAATGAGCAGTTCTTC
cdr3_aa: CASTLSGRNEQFF

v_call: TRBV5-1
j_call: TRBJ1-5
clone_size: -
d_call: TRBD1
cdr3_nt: TGCGCCAGCACCCAACGGGACAGGGGGTTGGGCAATCAGCCCCAGCATTTT
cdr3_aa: CASTQRDRGLGNQPQHF

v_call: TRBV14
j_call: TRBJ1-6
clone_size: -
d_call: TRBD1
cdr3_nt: TGTGCCAGCAGCCTCTCGACAGGGGTAAATTCACCCCTCCACTTT
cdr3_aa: CASSLSTGVNSPLHF

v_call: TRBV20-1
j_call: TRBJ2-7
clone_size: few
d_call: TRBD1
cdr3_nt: TGCAGTGCTAGTGTGAGGTTCCAGGACAGGGGTTCGGAGCAGTACTTC
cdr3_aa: CSASVRFQDRGSEQYF

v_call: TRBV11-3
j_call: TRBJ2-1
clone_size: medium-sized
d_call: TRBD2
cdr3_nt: TGTGCCAGCAGCCAACTAGCGGGAGTTTCCAATGAGCAGTTCTTC
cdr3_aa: CASSQLAGVSNEQFF

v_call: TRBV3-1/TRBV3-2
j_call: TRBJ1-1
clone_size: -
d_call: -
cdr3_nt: TGTGCCAGCAGCCAAATTCAAGGTCGGGGAGCTTTCTTT
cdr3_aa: CASSQIQGRGAFF

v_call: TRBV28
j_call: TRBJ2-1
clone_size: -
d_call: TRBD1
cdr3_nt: TGTGCCAGTACGACAGGGGGAGTCGGAAGCTCCTACAATGAGCAGTTCTTC
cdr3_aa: CASTTGGVGSSYNEQFF

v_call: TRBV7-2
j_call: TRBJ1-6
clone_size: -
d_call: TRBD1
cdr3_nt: TGTGCCAGCAGCTTAGCGGGGACAGGGACTTCACCCCTCCACTTT
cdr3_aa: CASSLAGTGTSPLHF

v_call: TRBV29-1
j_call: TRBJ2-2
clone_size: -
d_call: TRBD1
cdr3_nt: TGCAGCGTTGTGGGACAGTTGAACACCGGGGAGCTGTTTTTT
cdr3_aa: CSVVGQLNTGELFF

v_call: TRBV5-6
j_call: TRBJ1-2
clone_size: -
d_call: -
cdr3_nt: TGTGCCAGCAGTCAGAGGACAGCCTATGGCTACACCTTC
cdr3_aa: CASSQRTAYGYTF

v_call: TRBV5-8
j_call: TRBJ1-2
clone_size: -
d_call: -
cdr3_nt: TGTGCCAGCAGCTACCCTGAGTATGGCTACACCTTC
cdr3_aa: CASSYPEYGYTF

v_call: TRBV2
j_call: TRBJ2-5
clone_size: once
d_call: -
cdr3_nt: TGTGCCAGCAGTGAAGCGCGGCTAGCAGAGACCCAGTACTTC
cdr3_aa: CASSEARLAETQYF

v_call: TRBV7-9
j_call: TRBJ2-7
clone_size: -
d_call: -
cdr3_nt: TGTGCCAGCAGCCCATGGACACCTACCTACGAGCAGTACTTC
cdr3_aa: CASSPWTPTYEQYF

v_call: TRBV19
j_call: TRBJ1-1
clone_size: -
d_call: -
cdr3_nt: TGTGCCAGTCGGGGGGCCCGAGGGGCTGAAGCTTTCTTT
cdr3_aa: CASRGARGAEAFF

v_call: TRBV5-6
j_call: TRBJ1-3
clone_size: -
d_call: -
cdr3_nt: TGTGCCAGCAGCTCAGGTCTTGGAAACACCATATATTTT
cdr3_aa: CASSSGLGNTIYF